A selection of T cell receptor beta chains follows, all from one sample in a study of T cells in Graves' hyperthyroidism and ophthalmopathy. TCRdb itself ran the multiplex PCR reads through MiXCR, one entry per CDR3 protein. The sample carries 750,000 to 900,000 distinct CDR3 sequences, roughly 40% recorded once. The sequenced sample consisted of blood. The receptors were gathered from a young man with Graves' hyperthyroidism. The conserved cysteine and the conserved F or W are not part of the CDR3 here. Fields, in order: V gene, J gene, D gene, CDR3 protein. The D gene is left open where the match is weak.

V gene: TRBV7-2
J gene: TRBJ1-2
D gene: TRBD1
CDR3 protein: ASSLDRTLWGYT

V gene: TRBV12-3/TRBV12-4
J gene: TRBJ1-5
D gene: .
CDR3 protein: ASSPYGGARGNQPQH

V gene: TRBV7-2
J gene: TRBJ1-1
D gene: .
CDR3 protein: AAKQRWNTEAF

V gene: TRBV12-3/TRBV12-4
J gene: TRBJ2-7
D gene: .
CDR3 protein: ASSLGHIEQY

V gene: TRBV25-1
J gene: TRBJ2-7
D gene: .
CDR3 protein: ASWRPDRDYEQY

V gene: TRBV7-8
J gene: TRBJ1-2
D gene: .
CDR3 protein: ASSLGITSSYGYT

V gene: TRBV7-2
J gene: TRBJ2-6
D gene: .
CDR3 protein: ASSLDAGANVLT

V gene: TRBV15
J gene: TRBJ1-2
D gene: TRBD1
CDR3 protein: ATSRDRGTGSYT

V gene: TRBV9
J gene: TRBJ2-5
D gene: .
CDR3 protein: ASSGRTETQY

V gene: TRBV20-1
J gene: TRBJ2-7
D gene: .
CDR3 protein: SARDKERARFEQY

V gene: TRBV12-3/TRBV12-4
J gene: TRBJ2-7
D gene: .
CDR3 protein: ASSLNGGSYEQY

V gene: TRBV11-2
J gene: TRBJ2-2
D gene: TRBD2
CDR3 protein: AAAGLNGELF

V gene: TRBV4-1
J gene: TRBJ1-6
D gene: .
CDR3 protein: ASSQGVVNSPLH

V gene: TRBV3-1
J gene: TRBJ1-1
D gene: .
CDR3 protein: ASSQDFPGNTEAF

V gene: TRBV5-1
J gene: TRBJ1-6
D gene: .
CDR3 protein: ASSQEGYNSPLH

V gene: TRBV20-1
J gene: TRBJ2-7
D gene: TRBD1
CDR3 protein: SASGTGGEQY

V gene: TRBV7-6
J gene: TRBJ1-1
D gene: .
CDR3 protein: ASSLVIGSTEAF

V gene: TRBV7-6
J gene: TRBJ2-7
D gene: TRBD1
CDR3 protein: ASSLAAGTVYEQY

V gene: TRBV7-2
J gene: TRBJ2-2
D gene: .
CDR3 protein: ASSSPFTNTGELF

V gene: TRBV7-9
J gene: TRBJ2-5
D gene: .
CDR3 protein: ASSPPLRGSETQY

V gene: TRBV20-1
J gene: TRBJ1-4
D gene: TRBD1
CDR3 protein: SGDREGKLF

V gene: TRBV18
J gene: TRBJ1-2
D gene: TRBD1
CDR3 protein: ASSPGTGLGYGYT

V gene: TRBV10-3
J gene: TRBJ2-6
D gene: TRBD1
CDR3 protein: AIRPTGTYVLT

V gene: TRBV20-1
J gene: TRBJ2-7
D gene: TRBD1
CDR3 protein: SATPDRDEQY

V gene: TRBV12-5
J gene: TRBJ1-2
D gene: .
CDR3 protein: ASGLVDRPNYGYT

V gene: TRBV5-1
J gene: TRBJ2-7
D gene: .
CDR3 protein: ASSLETNPYEQY

V gene: TRBV12-3/TRBV12-4
J gene: TRBJ1-6
D gene: TRBD1
CDR3 protein: ASTQRDRGRSPLH

V gene: TRBV7-9
J gene: TRBJ1-1
D gene: .
CDR3 protein: ASSPGAQQLNTEAF

V gene: TRBV29-1
J gene: TRBJ1-1
D gene: .
CDR3 protein: SSQARDTEAF

V gene: TRBV4-1
J gene: TRBJ1-6
D gene: .
CDR3 protein: ASSKGPVSYHSPLH

V gene: TRBV11-2
J gene: TRBJ2-7
D gene: .
CDR3 protein: ASSYGDDEQY

V gene: TRBV7-2
J gene: TRBJ1-6
D gene: TRBD1
CDR3 protein: ASSQVYGQGGSPLH

V gene: TRBV7-6
J gene: TRBJ1-6
D gene: TRBD1
CDR3 protein: ASTGTGRSPLH

V gene: TRBV19
J gene: TRBJ1-1
D gene: .
CDR3 protein: ASSMATGNTEAF

V gene: TRBV12-3/TRBV12-4
J gene: TRBJ1-1
D gene: .
CDR3 protein: ASTPRVVGTEAF

V gene: TRBV12-3/TRBV12-4
J gene: TRBJ2-5
D gene: .
CDR3 protein: ASSPGDSY

V gene: TRBV7-9
J gene: TRBJ1-1
D gene: .
CDR3 protein: ASSLRELHTEAF

V gene: TRBV7-6
J gene: TRBJ1-5
D gene: .
CDR3 protein: ASSLGDRKQH

V gene: TRBV20-1
J gene: TRBJ1-6
D gene: .
CDR3 protein: SARDLGGSYNSPLH

V gene: TRBV15
J gene: TRBJ2-7
D gene: .
CDR3 protein: ATSRDMEYEQY

V gene: TRBV4-1
J gene: TRBJ2-5
D gene: TRBD2
CDR3 protein: ASSPGLAAQETQY

V gene: TRBV2
J gene: TRBJ1-2
D gene: .
CDR3 protein: ASSELTGRIGYT

V gene: TRBV7-9
J gene: TRBJ2-2
D gene: .
CDR3 protein: ASSSLQTGGLF

V gene: TRBV9
J gene: TRBJ1-2
D gene: .
CDR3 protein: ASSVGQDLYGYT

V gene: TRBV5-1
J gene: TRBJ2-5
D gene: TRBD1
CDR3 protein: ASSSGTGGMETQY